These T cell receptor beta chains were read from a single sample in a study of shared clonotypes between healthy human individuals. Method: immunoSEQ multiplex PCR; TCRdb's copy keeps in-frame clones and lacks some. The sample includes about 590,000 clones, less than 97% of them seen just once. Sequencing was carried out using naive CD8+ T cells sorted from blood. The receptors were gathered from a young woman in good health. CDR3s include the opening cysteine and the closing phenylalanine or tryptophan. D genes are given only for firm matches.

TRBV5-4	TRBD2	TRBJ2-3	CASSLAAVTSGMTTQYF	TGTGCCAGCAGCTTGGCCGCAGTCACTAGCGGGATGACTACGCAGTATTTT
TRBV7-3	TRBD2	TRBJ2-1	CASSLLAGGLDEQFF	TGTGCCAGCAGTCTACTAGCGGGAGGGCTGGATGAGCAGTTCTTC
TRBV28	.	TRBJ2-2	CASRRSGGTGELFF	TGTGCCAGCCGCCGTAGTGGCGGCACCGGGGAGCTGTTTTTT
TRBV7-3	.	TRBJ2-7	CASSSRGGAEQYF	TGTGCCAGCAGCTCCCGAGGGGGGGCCGAGCAGTACTTC
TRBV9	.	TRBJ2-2	CASSVGAVSTGELFF	TGTGCCAGCAGCGTAGGGGCAGTAAGCACCGGGGAGCTGTTTTTT
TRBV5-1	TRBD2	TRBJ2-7	CASSPTSPSYEQYF	TGCGCCAGCAGCCCGACTAGCCCCAGCTACGAGCAGTACTTC
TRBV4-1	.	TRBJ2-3	CASSHLGSTDTQYF	TGCGCCAGCAGCCACCTAGGGAGCACAGATACGCAGTATTTT
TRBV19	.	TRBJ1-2	CASSAAITYMRYGYTF	TGTGCCAGTAGTGCAGCCATCACGTACATGCGCTATGGCTACACCTTC
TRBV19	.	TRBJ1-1	CASSPLLTANTEAFF	TGTGCCAGTAGTCCCCTTCTGACAGCCAACACTGAAGCTTTCTTT
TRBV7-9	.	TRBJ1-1	CASSLVGGPNTEAFF	TGTGCCAGCAGCTTAGTTGGGGGGCCGAACACTGAAGCTTTCTTT
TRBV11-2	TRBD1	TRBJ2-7	CASSPGTESYEQYF	TGTGCCAGCAGCCCCGGGACAGAATCCTACGAGCAGTACTTC
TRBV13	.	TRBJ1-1	CASSLGSGWTEAFF	TGTGCCAGCAGCTTAGGCAGTGGATGGACTGAAGCTTTCTTT
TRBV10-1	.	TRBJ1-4	CASSDFRSTNEKLFF	TGCGCCAGCAGTGATTTCCGGTCAACTAATGAAAAACTGTTTTTT
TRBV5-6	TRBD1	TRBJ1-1	CASSLGVLLTGEAFF	TGTGCCAGCAGCTTGGGGGTACTTTTGACAGGGGAAGCTTTCTTT
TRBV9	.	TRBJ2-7	CASSGQDASYEQYF	TGTGCCAGCAGCGGACAGGACGCGAGCTACGAGCAGTACTTC
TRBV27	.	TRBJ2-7	CASSPVGDFSYEQYF	TGTGCCAGCAGCCCCGTCGGGGACTTTTCCTACGAGCAGTACTTC
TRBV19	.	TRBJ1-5	CASSTGRNSNQPQHF	TGTGCCAGTAGTACTGGACGGAATAGCAATCAGCCCCAGCATTTT
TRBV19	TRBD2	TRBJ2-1	CASSIESGRLDEQFF	TGTGCCAGTAGTATAGAAAGCGGGAGGTTGGATGAGCAGTTCTTC
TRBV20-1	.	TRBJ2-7	CSAFWGYEQYF	TGCAGTGCCTTTTGGGGGTACGAGCAGTACTTC
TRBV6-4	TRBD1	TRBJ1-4	CASRALQGSVHNEKLFF	TGTGCCAGCAGGGCCTTACAGGGGTCCGTTCATAATGAAAAACTGTTTTTT
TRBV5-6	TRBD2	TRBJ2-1	CASSGTSHEQFF	TGTGCCAGCAGCGGGACTAGCCATGAGCAGTTCTTC
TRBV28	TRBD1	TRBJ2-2	CATSPPTGVDGELFF	TGTGCCACGAGCCCCCCAACAGGGGTTGACGGGGAGCTGTTTTTT
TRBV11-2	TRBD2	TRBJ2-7	CASSLETGLANEQYF	TGTGCCAGCAGCTTAGAAACCGGACTAGCCAACGAGCAGTACTTC
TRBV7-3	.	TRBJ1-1	CASSLTGRHGRNTEAFF	TGTGCCAGCAGCTTAACGGGCCGACATGGTAGAAACACTGAAGCTTTCTTT